A selection of T cell receptor beta chains follows, all from one sample in a study of T cells expressing NK-cell markers. TCRdb reanalyzed the 5' RACE reads, giving one entry per CDR3 protein sequence and no DNA. The sample totals roughly 160,000 distinct CDR3 sequences; its top ten clones hold under 20%. The sequenced sample was blood T cells: a sorted CD56 or NKG2C T cell subset, CD4+ or CD8+ T cells, or bulk PBMC T cells (not recorded which). The receptor set was obtained from a woman between 18 and 70 years old in good health. CDR3s include the opening cysteine and the closing phenylalanine or tryptophan.

j_call: TRBJ2-7; v_call: TRBV5-1; cdr3_aa: CASSLGGTSSSYEQYF
j_call: TRBJ1-2; v_call: TRBV4-2; cdr3_aa: CASSQTGNYGYTF
j_call: TRBJ2-2; v_call: TRBV5-1; cdr3_aa: CASSSLGTSNTGELFF
j_call: TRBJ2-1; v_call: TRBV3-1; cdr3_aa: CASSQGSGPRGEQFF
j_call: TRBJ2-5; v_call: TRBV3-1; cdr3_aa: CASSPTTYQETQYF
j_call: TRBJ1-3; v_call: TRBV20-1; cdr3_aa: CSARDSNRGSGNTIYF
j_call: TRBJ2-2; v_call: TRBV12-3/TRBV12-4; cdr3_aa: CASSKAGGGNPGELFF
j_call: TRBJ2-3; v_call: TRBV29-1; cdr3_aa: CSVGLRVIGGDTQYF
j_call: TRBJ2-7; v_call: TRBV20-1; cdr3_aa: CSALPQSPYEQYF
j_call: TRBJ1-5; v_call: TRBV28; cdr3_aa: CASRVRGQPQHF
j_call: TRBJ2-3; v_call: TRBV7-7; cdr3_aa: CASSSGTGVADTQYF
j_call: TRBJ2-7; v_call: TRBV5-1; cdr3_aa: CASSLGGVGTYEQYF
j_call: TRBJ1-2; v_call: TRBV12-3/TRBV12-4; cdr3_aa: CASSFGANYGYTF
j_call: TRBJ2-3; v_call: TRBV9; cdr3_aa: CASSVEPHGRVTDTQYF
j_call: TRBJ2-2; v_call: TRBV9; cdr3_aa: CASSVEPRTELFF
j_call: TRBJ2-3; v_call: TRBV6-5; cdr3_aa: CASSYGNGAGTDTQYF
j_call: TRBJ2-7; v_call: TRBV29-1; cdr3_aa: CSVDAEGAVYEQYF
j_call: TRBJ2-3; v_call: TRBV5-1; cdr3_aa: CASSLKTQGAAGDTQYF
j_call: TRBJ2-7; v_call: TRBV6-5; cdr3_aa: CASSIMGGEQYF
j_call: TRBJ1-5; v_call: TRBV20-1; cdr3_aa: CSAKAQGFWGNQPQHF
j_call: TRBJ2-3; v_call: TRBV29-1; cdr3_aa: CSSNGARGVYTDTQYF
j_call: TRBJ2-5; v_call: TRBV29-1; cdr3_aa: CSVDASGDQETQYF
j_call: TRBJ2-7; v_call: TRBV5-6; cdr3_aa: CASSSNPGQGLMDEQYF
j_call: TRBJ2-1; v_call: TRBV7-3; cdr3_aa: CASSPRGGQGYNEQFF
j_call: TRBJ2-5; v_call: TRBV5-1; cdr3_aa: CASRQIAGEMETQYF
j_call: TRBJ2-1; v_call: TRBV10-3; cdr3_aa: CAISAGTSGVYNEQFF
j_call: TRBJ2-1; v_call: TRBV5-1; cdr3_aa: CASSLDPVDRGGDEQFF
j_call: TRBJ2-1; v_call: TRBV7-9; cdr3_aa: CASSPRPSGGTYNEQFF
j_call: TRBJ1-1; v_call: TRBV2; cdr3_aa: CASTATGGNTEAFF
j_call: TRBJ1-6; v_call: TRBV7-2; cdr3_aa: CASSLALGQVDNSPLHF
j_call: TRBJ1-2; v_call: TRBV3-1; cdr3_aa: CASSQDLRGYTF
j_call: TRBJ2-1; v_call: TRBV6-5; cdr3_aa: CASSPRGGGGPNEQFF
j_call: TRBJ2-1; v_call: TRBV6-5; cdr3_aa: CASSFWNEQFF
j_call: TRBJ2-3; v_call: TRBV7-2; cdr3_aa: CASSLASVAQRVDTQYF
j_call: TRBJ2-1; v_call: TRBV5-1; cdr3_aa: CASSLGQGNNEQFF
j_call: TRBJ2-5; v_call: TRBV3-1; cdr3_aa: CASSQTTAPMGETQYF
j_call: TRBJ2-5; v_call: TRBV5-6; cdr3_aa: CASSLRSGGENQYF
j_call: TRBJ1-3; v_call: TRBV21-1; cdr3_aa: CASSTPRAADSGNTIYF
j_call: TRBJ2-7; v_call: TRBV7-2; cdr3_aa: CASSFLGYEQYF
j_call: TRBJ1-5; v_call: TRBV29-1; cdr3_aa: CSVAPGFNQPQHF
j_call: TRBJ1-2; v_call: TRBV9; cdr3_aa: CASSVGSWSNYGYTF
j_call: TRBJ1-5; v_call: TRBV7-2; cdr3_aa: CASSFVKGEGQPQHF